This is a list of T cell receptor beta chains from one sample in a study of cytomegalovirus exposure and HLA in healthy donors. Assay: immunoSEQ multiplex PCR; the TCRdb copy retains only in-frame clones and omits some. The data show 150,000 to 200,000 clones, 70% to 80% seen once. The source material was PBMCs. The receptors stem from a woman in her thirties or forties in good health and CMV-seronegative. Each CDR3 is given with its conserved first and last residue. A D gene is named only where the DNA matches it firmly. Expanded clones get a size class; other rows say once, few or many, or leave the size out.

TRBV25-1	-	-	TRBJ1-2	TGTGCCAGCACCCCCTCGGGGGGCGACAGGGGCTACACCTTC	CASTPSGGDRGYTF
TRBV10-3	-	-	TRBJ2-7	TGTGCCCTACGACTTGGAACCCCATCCTACGAGCAGTACTTC	CALRLGTPSYEQYF
TRBV27	-	-	TRBJ2-1	TGTGCCAGCAGTTTAGGGTCGGGGGGCGGATACAATGAGCAGTTCTTC	CASSLGSGGGYNEQFF
TRBV28	TRBD2	-	TRBJ2-3	TGTGCCAGCAGTCTACTAGCGGGAGGGGGGACAGATACGCAGTATTTT	CASSLLAGGGTDTQYF
TRBV7-9	TRBD1	once	TRBJ2-1	TGTGCCAGCAGCTCAGAGACAGGGGATGAGCAGTTCTTC	CASSSETGDEQFF
TRBV28	-	-	TRBJ1-1	TGTGCCAGCAGTTTAAACAGGGCCACTGAAGCTTTCTTT	CASSLNRATEAFF
TRBV28	-	-	TRBJ2-7	TGTGCCAGCAGTTCACTTGTGACTCTAAGCTCCTACGAGCAGTACTTC	CASSSLVTLSSYEQYF
TRBV27	TRBD2	-	TRBJ2-7	TGTGCCAGCAGCGACAGTATCCCGGGACTAGCGGGAGTTCGGTACGAGCAGTACTTC	CASSDSIPGLAGVRYEQYF
TRBV28	-	once	TRBJ1-6	TGTGCCAGCAGTGGGGGGGGTTCACCCCTCCACTTT	CASSGGGSPLHF
TRBV2	TRBD2	few	TRBJ2-1	TGTGCCAGCACCATGTGGAGGACTAGCGGGAGCGGATCCTACAATGAGCAGTTCTTC	CASTMWRTSGSGSYNEQFF
TRBV7-2	-	-	TRBJ1-5	TGTGCCAGCAGCTTAGAGGGTTTCGGGGGGCGGCAGCCCCAGCATTTT	CASSLEGFGGRQPQHF
TRBV10-1	-	-	TRBJ1-4	TGCGCCAGCCAAAGGGTGGGGCGCAAAGGAGCAATAGAAAAACTGTTTTTT	CASQRVGRKGAIEKLFF
TRBV15	TRBD2	-	TRBJ2-3	TGTGCCACCTCCATGGCGGGGGGGTATACAGATACGCAGTATTTT	CATSMAGGYTDTQYF